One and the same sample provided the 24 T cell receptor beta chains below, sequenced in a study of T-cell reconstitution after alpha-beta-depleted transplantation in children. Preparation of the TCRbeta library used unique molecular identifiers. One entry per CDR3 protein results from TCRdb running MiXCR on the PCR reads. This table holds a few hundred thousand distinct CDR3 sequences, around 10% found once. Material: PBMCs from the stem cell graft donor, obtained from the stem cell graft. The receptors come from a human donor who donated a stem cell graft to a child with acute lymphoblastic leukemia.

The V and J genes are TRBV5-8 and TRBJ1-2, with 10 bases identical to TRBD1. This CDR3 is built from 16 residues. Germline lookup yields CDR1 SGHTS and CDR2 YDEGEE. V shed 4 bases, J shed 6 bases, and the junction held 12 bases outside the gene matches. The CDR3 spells CASSPRTGGRWDGYTF. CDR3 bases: TGTGCCAGCAGCCCCCGGACAGGGGGACGGTGGGATGGCTACACCTTC. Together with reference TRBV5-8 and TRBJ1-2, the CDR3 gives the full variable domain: EAGVTQSPTHLIKTRGQQATLRCSPISGHTSVYWYQQALGLGLQFLLWYDEGEERNRGNFPPRFSGRQFPNYSSELNVNALELEDSALYLCASSPRTGGRWDGYTFGSGTRLTVV.

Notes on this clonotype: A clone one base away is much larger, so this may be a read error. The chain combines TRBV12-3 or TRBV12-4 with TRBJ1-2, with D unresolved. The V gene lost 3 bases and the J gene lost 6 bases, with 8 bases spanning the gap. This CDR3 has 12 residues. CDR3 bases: TGTGCCAGCAGTTTTGGGGTTCATGGCTACACCTTC. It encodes CASSFGVHGYTF.

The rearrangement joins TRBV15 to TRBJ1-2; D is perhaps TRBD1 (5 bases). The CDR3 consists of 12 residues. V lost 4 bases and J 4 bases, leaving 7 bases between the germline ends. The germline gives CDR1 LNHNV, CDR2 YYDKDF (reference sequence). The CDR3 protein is CATSTGLYGYTF. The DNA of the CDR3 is TGTGCCACCAGCACGGGACTCTATGGCTACACCTTC.

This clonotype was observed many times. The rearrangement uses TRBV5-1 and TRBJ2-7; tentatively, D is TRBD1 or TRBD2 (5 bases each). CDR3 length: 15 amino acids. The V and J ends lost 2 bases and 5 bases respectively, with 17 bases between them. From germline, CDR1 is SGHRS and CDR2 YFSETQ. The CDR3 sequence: CASSFPRASRDEQYF. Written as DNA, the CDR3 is TGCGCCAGCAGCTTCCCTCGAGCTAGCAGGGACGAGCAGTACTTC. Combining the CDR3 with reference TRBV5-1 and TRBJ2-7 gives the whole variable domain KAGVTQTPRYLIKTRGQQVTLSCSPISGHRSVSWYQQTPGQGLQFLFEYFSETQRNKGNFPGRFSGRQFSNSRSEMNVSTLELGDSALYLCASSFPRASRDEQYFGPGTRLTVT.

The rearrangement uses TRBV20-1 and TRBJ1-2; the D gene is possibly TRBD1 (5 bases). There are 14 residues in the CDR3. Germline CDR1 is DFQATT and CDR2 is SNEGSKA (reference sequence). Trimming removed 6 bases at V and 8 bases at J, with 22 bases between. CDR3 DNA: TGCAGTGCACCCTTACCAGGGATCCCTAACGGCTACACCTTC. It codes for CSAPLPGIPNGYTF.

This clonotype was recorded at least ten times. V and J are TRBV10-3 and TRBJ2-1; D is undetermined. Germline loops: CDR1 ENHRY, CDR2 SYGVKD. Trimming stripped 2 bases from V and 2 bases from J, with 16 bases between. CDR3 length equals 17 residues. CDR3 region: CAISEPKVVGTYNEQFF. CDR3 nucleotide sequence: TGTGCCATCAGTGAGCCCAAAGTAGTCGGCACCTACAATGAGCAGTTCTTC.

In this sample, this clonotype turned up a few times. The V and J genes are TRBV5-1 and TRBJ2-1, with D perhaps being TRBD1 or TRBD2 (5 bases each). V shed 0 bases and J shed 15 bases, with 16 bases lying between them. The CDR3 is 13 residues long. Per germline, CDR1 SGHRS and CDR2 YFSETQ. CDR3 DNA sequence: TGCGCCAGCAGCTTGGCTACCGGGACCGATAGGTTCTTC. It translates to CASSLATGTDRFF.

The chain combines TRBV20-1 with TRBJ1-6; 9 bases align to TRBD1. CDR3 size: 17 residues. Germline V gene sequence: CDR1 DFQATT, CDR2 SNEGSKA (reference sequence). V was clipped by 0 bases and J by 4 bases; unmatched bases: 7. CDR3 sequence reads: CSARDDRDREYNSPLHF. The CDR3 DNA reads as TGCAGTGCTAGAGACGACCGGGACAGGGAATATAATTCACCCCTCCACTTT.

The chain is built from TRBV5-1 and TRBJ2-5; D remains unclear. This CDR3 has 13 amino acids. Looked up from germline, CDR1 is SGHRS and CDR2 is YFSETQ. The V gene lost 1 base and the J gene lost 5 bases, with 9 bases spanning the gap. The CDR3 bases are TGCGCCAGCAGCTTGCTTAGCACCGAGACCCAGTACTTC. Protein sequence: CASSLLSTETQYF.

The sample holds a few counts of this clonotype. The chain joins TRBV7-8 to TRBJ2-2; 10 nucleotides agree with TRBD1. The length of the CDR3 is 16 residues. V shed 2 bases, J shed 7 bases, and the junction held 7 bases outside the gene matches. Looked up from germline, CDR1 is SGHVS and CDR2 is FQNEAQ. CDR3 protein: CASSLWDRGFVGELFF. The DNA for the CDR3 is TGTGCCAGCAGCTTATGGGACAGGGGATTTGTCGGGGAGCTGTTTTTT.

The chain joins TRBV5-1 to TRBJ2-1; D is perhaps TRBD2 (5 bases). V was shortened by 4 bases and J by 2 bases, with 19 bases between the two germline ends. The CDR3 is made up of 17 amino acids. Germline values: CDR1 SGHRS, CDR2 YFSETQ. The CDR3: CASSLVSGEGTYNEQFF. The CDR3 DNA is TGCGCCAGCAGCCTCGTATCCGGGGAAGGGACCTACAATGAGCAGTTCTTC.

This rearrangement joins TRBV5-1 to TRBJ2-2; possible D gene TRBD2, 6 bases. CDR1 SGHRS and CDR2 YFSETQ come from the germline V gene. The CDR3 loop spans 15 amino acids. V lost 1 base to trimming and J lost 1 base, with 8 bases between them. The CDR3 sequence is CASSLPAGNTGELFF. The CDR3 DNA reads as TGCGCCAGCAGCTTGCCAGCGGGGAACACCGGGGAGCTGTTTTTT.

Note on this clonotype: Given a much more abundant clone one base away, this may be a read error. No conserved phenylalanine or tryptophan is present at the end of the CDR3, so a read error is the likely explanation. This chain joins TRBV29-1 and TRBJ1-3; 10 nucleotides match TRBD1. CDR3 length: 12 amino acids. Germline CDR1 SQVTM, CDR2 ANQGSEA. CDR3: CATGGTGNTIYY. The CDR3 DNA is TGCGCGACAGGGGGCACTGGAAACACCATATATTAT.

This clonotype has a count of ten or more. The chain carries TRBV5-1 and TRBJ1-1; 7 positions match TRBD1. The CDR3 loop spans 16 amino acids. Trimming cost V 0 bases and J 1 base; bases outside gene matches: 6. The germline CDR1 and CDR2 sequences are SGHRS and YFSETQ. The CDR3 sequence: CASSLEAAGGNTEAFF. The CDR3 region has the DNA TGCGCCAGCAGCTTGGAAGCGGCAGGGGGGAACACTGAAGCTTTCTTT. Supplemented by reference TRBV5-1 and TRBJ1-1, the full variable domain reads KAGVTQTPRYLIKTRGQQVTLSCSPISGHRSVSWYQQTPGQGLQFLFEYFSETQRNKGNFPGRFSGRQFSNSRSEMNVSTLELGDSALYLCASSLEAAGGNTEAFFGQGTRLTVV.

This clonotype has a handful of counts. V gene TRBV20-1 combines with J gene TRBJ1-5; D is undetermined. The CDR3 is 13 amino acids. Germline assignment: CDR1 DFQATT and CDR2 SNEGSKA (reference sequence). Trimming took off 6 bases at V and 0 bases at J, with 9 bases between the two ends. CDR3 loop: CSAREDSNQPQHF. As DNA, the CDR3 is TGCAGTGCCCGGGAGGATAGCAATCAGCCCCAGCATTTT.

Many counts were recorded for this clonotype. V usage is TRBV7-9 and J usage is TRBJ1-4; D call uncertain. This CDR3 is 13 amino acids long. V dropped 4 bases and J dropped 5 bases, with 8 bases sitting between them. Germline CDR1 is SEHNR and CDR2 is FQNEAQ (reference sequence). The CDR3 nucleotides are TGTGCCAGCAGCTCTTTGGGGAATGAAAAACTGTTTTTT. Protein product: CASSSLGNEKLFF.

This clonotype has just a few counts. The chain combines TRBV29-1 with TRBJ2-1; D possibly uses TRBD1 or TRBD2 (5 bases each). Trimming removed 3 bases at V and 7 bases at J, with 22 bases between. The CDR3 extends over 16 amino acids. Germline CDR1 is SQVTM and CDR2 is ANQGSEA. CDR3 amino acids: CSVDGTRAGKVNEQFF. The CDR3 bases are TGCAGCGTTGACGGGACGAGGGCCGGGAAAGTAAATGAGCAGTTCTTC.

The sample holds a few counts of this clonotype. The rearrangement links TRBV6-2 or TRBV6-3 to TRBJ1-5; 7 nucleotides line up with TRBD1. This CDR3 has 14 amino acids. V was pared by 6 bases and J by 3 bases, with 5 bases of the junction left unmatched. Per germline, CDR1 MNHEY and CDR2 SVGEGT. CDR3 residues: CASRDDRDNQPQHF. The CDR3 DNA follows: TGTGCCAGCAGGGACGACAGGGACAATCAGCCCCAGCATTTT.

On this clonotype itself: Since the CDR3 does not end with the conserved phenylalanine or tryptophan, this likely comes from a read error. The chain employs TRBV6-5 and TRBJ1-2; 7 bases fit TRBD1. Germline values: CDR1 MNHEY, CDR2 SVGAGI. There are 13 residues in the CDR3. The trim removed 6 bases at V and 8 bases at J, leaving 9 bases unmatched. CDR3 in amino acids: CASRLGQEGGYTY. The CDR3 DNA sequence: TGTGCCAGCAGACTCGGACAGGAAGGGGGCTACACCTAC.

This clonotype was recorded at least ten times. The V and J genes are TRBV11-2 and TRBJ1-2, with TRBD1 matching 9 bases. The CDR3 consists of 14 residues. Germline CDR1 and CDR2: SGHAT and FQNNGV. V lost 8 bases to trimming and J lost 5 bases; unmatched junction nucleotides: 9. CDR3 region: CASAIEGTGYGYTF. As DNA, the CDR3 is TGTGCCAGCGCCATAGAGGGGACAGGGTATGGCTACACCTTC.

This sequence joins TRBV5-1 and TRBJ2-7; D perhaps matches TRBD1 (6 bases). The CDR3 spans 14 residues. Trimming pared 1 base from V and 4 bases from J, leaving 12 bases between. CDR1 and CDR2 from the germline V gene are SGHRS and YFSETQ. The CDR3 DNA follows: TGCGCCAGCAGCTTGAGAGGGGGTGAATACGAGCAGTACTTC. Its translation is CASSLRGGEYEQYF.

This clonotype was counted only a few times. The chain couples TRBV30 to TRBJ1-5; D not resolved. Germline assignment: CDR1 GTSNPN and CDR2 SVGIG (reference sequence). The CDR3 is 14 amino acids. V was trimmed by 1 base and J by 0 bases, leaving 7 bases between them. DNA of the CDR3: TGTGCCTGGAGTGACCTTCCTAGCAATCAGCCCCAGCATTTT. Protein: CAWSDLPSNQPQHF.

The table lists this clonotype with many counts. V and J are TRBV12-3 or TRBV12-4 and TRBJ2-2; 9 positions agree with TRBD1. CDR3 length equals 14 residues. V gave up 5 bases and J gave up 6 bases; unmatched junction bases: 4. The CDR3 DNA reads TGTGCCAGCAGTGGACAGGGGAGGCCCGGGGAGCTGTTTTTT. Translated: CASSGQGRPGELFF.

The CDR3 loop is CASSPTDVSYEQYF. The CDR3 DNA is TGCGCCAGCAGCCCCACAGACGTCTCCTACGAGCAGTACTTC. The chain couples TRBV5-1 to TRBJ2-7; unclear D gene. The V and J ends lost 4 bases and 0 bases respectively, with 11 bases between them. Germline CDR1 and CDR2: SGHRS and YFSETQ. This CDR3 contains 14 residues.